The sequence of this T cell receptor (beta chain) was determined in a study of response to subunit inactivated influenza vaccine. Each CDR3 protein gets one entry after TCRdb re-called the RT-PCR reads with MiXCR. The table records about 170,000 distinct CDR3 sequences, approximately 12% of them present only once. The CDR3 totals 13 residues. V was shortened by 4 bases and J by 7 bases, with 11 bases between the two germline ends. These records were also assigned to another study, of T cells expressing NK-cell markers. That paper notes: TCR beta cDNA was made by 5'RACE template switching with UMIs. CD3+CD56+NKG2C+, CD3+CD56+NKG2C- and CD3+CD56-NKG2C+ T cells, once sorted, supplied the TCR beta repertoires. Among the eight sequenced donors, seven tested HCMV-seropositive and one tested seronegative. Several donors' CD3+CD56-NKG2C+ cells were dominated by the same clonotypes.

This receptor was identified in a man in his fifties who received an inactivated influenza vaccine. The material sequenced was CD8+ T cells sorted from PBMCs, taken about 11 days after vaccination. This chain uses TRBV12-3 or TRBV12-4 with TRBJ1-5, with D maybe TRBD1 (6 bases). The CDR3 loop is CASSYTGKQPQHF. In nucleotides, the CDR3 is TGTGCCAGCAGTTATACAGGGAAACAGCCCCAGCATTTT.